This T cell receptor beta chain emerged from a study of T and B cells in COVID-19 patients. Study background: Active-infection patients were older, median roughly 65 years, than recovered patients, median around 34 years. Comorbidities linked to unfavorable COVID-19 outcome were present in about 90% of the 20 active-infection patients. Findings and limits, study-wide: Active COVID-19 showed highly clonal TRB repertoires; recovery showed diversity and richness above healthy donors. Of 2,000 to 2,500 TCR clusters found only in the recovered cohort, more than 30 had low generation probability.

BIOMED2 TRB-A/B primer pools were used in multiplex TRB PCR. MiXCR was run by TCRdb on the multiplex PCR reads, yielding one entry per CDR3 protein. This table has 22,000 or so distinct CDR3 sequences, roughly 27% appearing once. On this clonotype: Its antigen is undetermined.

Each TRB amplification used about 220-500 ng of genomic DNA from blood. CDR1 is LNHDA, CDR2 SQIVND, per germline (reference sequence). The CDR3 runs 15 residues. The clonotype was recovered from a human donor who had recovered from COVID-19. This chain uses TRBV19 with TRBJ2-3, with 8 bases identical to TRBD1. The DNA end is more similar to TRBJ2-5, so the J call may be wrong. Material: blood. CDR3 sequence: CASSDGQGIRETQYF. The CDR3 coding sequence is TGTGCCAGTAGTGATGGACAGGGAATTCGAGAGACCCAGTACTTC.